The sequence of this T cell receptor beta chain was determined in a study of shared T cell receptors in the human thymus. Clones were read by immunoSEQ multiplex PCR, and TCRdb kept only the in-frame ones, dropping some. This sample yields 700,000 or so clones, of which roughly 88% are seen a single time; 0.0095% to 0.011% belongs to the top ten. Another study also made use of these data, one on human thymus T cells. As that report states: The study used thymus tissue resected during corrective heart surgery.

This TCR was sampled from a girl less than two years old with a congenital heart defect. Sequencing was carried out using thymocytes.

Here the CDR3 reads CASSYGTGAHEQYF. The CDR3 DNA sequence: TGTGCCAGCAGTTACGGGACAGGCGCCCACGAGCAGTACTTC. The chain uses TRBV28 and TRBJ2-7, with 8 bases lining up with TRBD1. The CDR3 has 14 residues. Trimming at V came to 4 bases and at J to 5 bases, leaving 7 bases not matched to a gene. CDR1 and CDR2 from the germline V gene are MDHEN and SYDVKM.